Each of the 26 T cell receptor beta chains below was sequenced from the same sample in a study of shared clonotypes between healthy human individuals. Produced via immunoSEQ multiplex PCR; TCRdb's table is partial and in-frame only. Here the sample spans more than 2 million clones, around 95% being singletons. CD45RO-negative, CCR7-selected cells formed the naive CD8 fraction, which excluded terminally differentiated effector memory CD45RA+ cells. Input material: naive CD8+ T cells from PBMCs. These receptors came from a man between 18 and 29 years old in good health. Some clones in this sample may be carry-over from other donors' samples.

V is TRBV7-3 and J is TRBJ2-1, with a weak D call TRBD2 (5 bases). This CDR3 contains 15 residues. Per the germline V gene, CDR1 is SGHTA and CDR2 is FQGTGA. Trimming took off 2 bases at V and 3 bases at J, with 11 bases between the two ends. The CDR3 DNA reads TGTGCCAGCAGCTTAGTGGCTAGCAGCTACAATGAGCAGTTCTTC. Its protein product is CASSLVASSYNEQFF.

The chain is built from TRBV7-2 and TRBJ2-1; possibly TRBD2 for D (6 bases). Trimming pared 4 bases from V and 4 bases from J, leaving 11 bases between. This CDR3 has 14 amino acids. Germline CDR1 and CDR2: SGHTA and FQGNSA. CDR3 sequence reads: CASSSGTGYNEQFF. The CDR3 bases are TGTGCCAGCAGCTCCGGGACTGGGTACAATGAGCAGTTCTTC.

V is TRBV13 and J is TRBJ2-1; 8 bases match TRBD2. This CDR3 is 15 amino acids long. Per the germline V gene, CDR1 is PRHDT and CDR2 is FYEKMQ (reference sequence). V was pared by 4 bases and J by 7 bases, with 9 bases of the junction left unmatched. The DNA of the CDR3 is TGTGCCAGCAGCTCGCGGGAGGAAGTTGGAAATGAGCAGTTCTTC. Residues: CASSSREEVGNEQFF. Together with reference TRBV13 and TRBJ2-1, the CDR3 gives the full variable domain: AAGVIQSPRHLIKEKRETATLKCYPIPRHDTVYWYQQGPGQDPQFLISFYEKMQSDKGSIPDRFSAQQFSDYHSELNMSSLELGDSALYFCASSSREEVGNEQFFGPGTRLTVL.

The chain joins TRBV9 to TRBJ2-2; D gene uncertain. The ends were cut back, 0 bases at V and 6 bases at J, with 6 bases in the middle. The CDR3 extends over 13 amino acids. Germline assignment: CDR1 SGDLS and CDR2 YYNGEE. The CDR3 reads CASSVEWSGELFF. CDR3 nucleotides: TGTGCCAGCAGCGTAGAGTGGTCCGGGGAGCTGTTTTTT.

This chain connects TRBV9 to TRBJ1-1; D is undetermined. The CDR3 totals 13 residues. Germline V CDR1 and CDR2: SGDLS, YYNGEE. Trimming left V 3 bases short and J 7 bases short, with 13 bases between. CDR3 nucleotides: TGTGCCAGCAGCGCCCCCGTTCCAGGTGAAGCTTTCTTT. It encodes CASSAPVPGEAFF.

The rearrangement joins TRBV21-1 to TRBJ2-5; the D call of TRBD2 is as the table states it, not checked on the DNA. TRBV21-1 is flagged as a pseudogene. The CDR3 is 17 residues long. The CDR3 DNA reads as TGTGCCAGCAGCCCCCCGGAGGGGAGCGGGTTTTTGGAGACCCAGTACTTC. Translating it yields CASSPPEGSGFLETQYF.

The chain carries TRBV28 and TRBJ1-1, with a tentative D call TRBD1 (6 bases). This CDR3 is built from 13 residues. Deletions cut 8 bases from V and 4 bases from J, with 14 bases between. Germline V gene data show CDR1 as MDHEN and CDR2 as SYDVKM. In nucleotides, the CDR3 is TGTGCCAGCGGGAGGGACACGACCACTGAAGCTTTCTTT. Translated, it gives CASGRDTTTEAFF.

This clone was detected only a few times. V is TRBV28 and J is TRBJ1-1; D remains ambiguous. The CDR3 contains 12 residues. The germline V gene has CDR1 MDHEN and CDR2 SYDVKM. Trimming shortened V by 8 bases and J by 1 base, and 8 bases separated the two germline ends. DNA of the CDR3: TGTGCCAGCGGTGGGCCGAACACTGAAGCTTTCTTT. It yields the protein CASGGPNTEAFF.

The chain recombines TRBV27 with TRBJ1-1, with D unresolved. Trimming took off 5 bases at V and 1 base at J, with 11 bases between the two ends. Germline CDR1 MNHEY, CDR2 SMNVEV (reference sequence). The CDR3 runs 14 residues. CDR3 protein: CASSPTGENTEAFF. In DNA, the CDR3 is TGTGCCAGCAGTCCAACCGGGGAGAACACTGAAGCTTTCTTT.

On this clone itself: The sample has other DNA sequences that encode this CDR3 too. The V call is TRBV9, the J call TRBJ2-1, with D possibly being TRBD2 (5 bases). Trimming shortened V by 4 bases and J by 10 bases, and 9 bases separated the two germline ends. CDR1 SGDLS and CDR2 YYNGEE come from the germline V gene. The CDR3 is 11 residues long. DNA of the CDR3: TGTGCCAGCAGCATCAGCGGAGAGCAGTTCTTC. This gives the protein CASSISGEQFF.

V is TRBV27 and J is TRBJ2-3; D remains unclear. The germline V gene has CDR1 MNHEY and CDR2 SMNVEV (reference sequence). The CDR3 is 15 residues long. The V end was cut by 3 bases, the J end by 1 base, with 11 bases between. CDR3 residues: CASSFLLGRTDTQYF. The CDR3 DNA follows: TGTGCCAGCAGTTTCCTCCTTGGACGCACAGATACGCAGTATTTT.

This clone was observed once. The gene calls are TRBV27 and TRBJ2-7, with 7 positions matching TRBD1. This CDR3 has 16 amino acids. In germline, CDR1 is MNHEY, CDR2 SMNVEV (reference sequence). Germline trimming cut 0 bases from V and 6 bases from J; bases unmatched to any gene: 11. The CDR3 sequence is CASSLSGGAGDREQYF. For the CDR3, the DNA is TGTGCCAGCAGTTTATCAGGGGGCGCGGGTGACCGCGAGCAGTACTTC.

V gene TRBV5-1 combines with J gene TRBJ2-4, with TRBD1 identical over 7 bases. The V segment lost 7 bases and the J segment 2 bases; nucleotides outside the gene matches: 18. The CDR3 has 18 residues. The germline CDR1 and CDR2 sequences are SGHRS and YFSETQ. The chain's CDR3 is CASADRARGEAPKNIQYF. The CDR3 region has the DNA TGCGCCAGCGCAGACAGGGCCAGGGGAGAGGCCCCCAAAAACATTCAGTACTTC.

The rearrangement uses TRBV27 and TRBJ2-2; the D gene could be TRBD1 or TRBD2 (5 bases each). CDR1 is MNHEY, CDR2 SMNVEV, per germline (reference sequence). The CDR3 totals 14 residues. V dropped 2 bases and J dropped 7 bases, with 11 bases sitting between them. Here the CDR3 DNA reads TGTGCCAGCAGTTTACAGGGACCGGGCGGGGAGCTGTTTTTT. Its translation: CASSLQGPGGELFF.

The chain is built from TRBV7-9 and TRBJ1-1, with unresolved D. Trimming took 5 bases from V and 4 from J, leaving 14 bases between them. From germline, CDR1 is SEHNR and CDR2 FQNEAQ (reference sequence). The CDR3 covers 14 residues. The CDR3 here is CASSPVAVSTEAFF. CDR3 nucleotides: TGTGCCAGCAGCCCAGTCGCAGTGAGCACTGAAGCTTTCTTT.

The chain is built from TRBV5-1 and TRBJ2-3, with D perhaps TRBD2 (5 bases). The CDR3 sequence is 15 residues long. Germline-derived CDR1 and CDR2 are SGHRS and YFSETQ. The V gene lost 0 bases and the J gene lost 1 base, with 9 bases spanning the gap. CDR3 DNA: TGCGCCAGCAGCTTGGGGATAGCGCGCACAGATACGCAGTATTTT. Translated: CASSLGIARTDTQYF.

This chain links TRBV13 with TRBJ2-7; D could derive from TRBD1 or TRBD2 (5 bases each). The CDR3 spans 15 residues. The ends were cut back, 0 bases at V and 0 bases at J, with 9 bases in the middle. CDR1 and CDR2 from the germline V gene are PRHDT and FYEKMQ (reference sequence). The CDR3 is CASSLGREISYEQYF. The CDR3 nucleotides are TGTGCCAGCAGCTTAGGCAGGGAGATCTCCTACGAGCAGTACTTC.

The V gene is TRBV11-2, the J gene TRBJ2-7; 8 nucleotides line up with TRBD1. V lost 5 bases and J lost 3; bases outside the gene matches: 12. There are 16 residues in the CDR3. Germline assignment: CDR1 SGHAT and CDR2 FQNNGV. Written as DNA, the CDR3 is TGTGCCAGCAGCACCAGGGGGCCCCCCTTAAACTACGAGCAGTACTTC. Protein product: CASSTRGPPLNYEQYF.

This chain connects TRBV2 to TRBJ2-2; 14 bases fit TRBD2. Germline loops: CDR1 SNHLY, CDR2 FYNNEI. The junction had 4 bases not matched to a gene; V was cut back by 3 bases and J by 7 bases. The CDR3 spans 16 residues. As DNA, the CDR3 is TGTGCCAGCAGTGAGGGACTAGCGGGAGAGTTCGGGGAGCTGTTTTTT. Translated, it gives CASSEGLAGEFGELFF.

The chain links TRBV28 to TRBJ2-2; no clear D gene. This CDR3 region has 14 residues. The V gene's germline CDR1 is MDHEN and CDR2 SYDVKM. V gave up 6 bases and J gave up 6 bases, with 14 bases separating them. CDR3 residues: CASSSLLGAGELFF. In DNA form, the CDR3 reads TGTGCCAGCAGCTCCCTCCTTGGCGCCGGGGAGCTGTTTTTT.

V is TRBV27 and J is TRBJ2-1; 11 bases are a match to TRBD2. Germline CDR1 is MNHEY and CDR2 is SMNVEV (reference sequence). V was pared by 5 bases and J by 10 bases, with 4 bases of the junction left unmatched. This CDR3 comprises 13 residues. The CDR3 sequence is CASSPGTSGEQFF. CDR3 sequence (DNA): TGTGCCAGCAGTCCCGGGACTAGCGGCGAGCAGTTCTTC.

With respect to this clone: In the same sample, other DNA sequences code for this CDR3. V usage is TRBV27 and J usage is TRBJ1-2; D perhaps matches TRBD1 (5 bases). The CDR3 is made up of 13 amino acids. Trimming took off 3 bases at V and 5 bases at J, with 10 bases between the two ends. Germline CDR1 is MNHEY and CDR2 is SMNVEV (reference sequence). Written as DNA, the CDR3 is TGTGCCAGCAGTTTTGGGGGTAATTATGGCTACACCTTC. It codes for CASSFGGNYGYTF.

This chain joins TRBV7-9 and TRBJ2-1, with D possibly TRBD1 on 6 matching bases. CDR3 length: 15 amino acids. The ends were cut back, 5 bases at V and 1 base at J, with 12 bases in the middle. CDR1 SEHNR and CDR2 FQNEAQ come from the germline V gene (reference sequence). The CDR3 nucleotides are TGTGCCAGCAGCACCCGACAGGAATCCTACAATGAGCAGTTCTTC. Amino acids: CASSTRQESYNEQFF.

V and J are TRBV5-1 and TRBJ1-2; D is unresolved. The CDR3 covers 16 residues. CDR1 is SGHRS, CDR2 YFSETQ, per germline. V shed 1 base and J shed 5 bases, with 18 bases lying between them. CDR3 nucleotides: TGCGCCAGCAGCTTGCCCCGGGATCCCTTGGGGTATGGCTACACCTTC. Translating it yields CASSLPRDPLGYGYTF. Full variable domain (remainder filled in from reference TRBV5-1 and TRBJ1-2): KAGVTQTPRYLIKTRGQQVTLSCSPISGHRSVSWYQQTPGQGLQFLFEYFSETQRNKGNFPGRFSGRQFSNSRSEMNVSTLELGDSALYLCASSLPRDPLGYGYTFGSGTRLTVV.

Note on this clone: Other DNA sequences in the same sample also yield this CDR3. This chain links TRBV5-6 with TRBJ2-7; TRBD2 aligns across 10 bases. CDR3 length equals 15 residues. Germline lookup yields CDR1 SGHDT and CDR2 YYEEEE. J lost 2 bases, V lost 1 base, and 3 bases had no gene match. CDR3 amino acids: CASSLSLAGAYEQYF. Here the CDR3 DNA reads TGTGCCAGCAGCTTGAGTCTAGCGGGGGCCTACGAGCAGTACTTC.

The chain uses TRBV27 and TRBJ2-1; TRBD2 matches 7 bases. J lost 1 base, V lost 6 bases, and 3 bases had no gene match. Germline assignment: CDR1 MNHEY and CDR2 SMNVEV (reference sequence). The CDR3 is made up of 14 amino acids. The DNA for the CDR3 is TGTGCCAGCAGAGTCGGGGGGTCCTACAATGAGCAGTTCTTC. Its protein product is CASRVGGSYNEQFF.